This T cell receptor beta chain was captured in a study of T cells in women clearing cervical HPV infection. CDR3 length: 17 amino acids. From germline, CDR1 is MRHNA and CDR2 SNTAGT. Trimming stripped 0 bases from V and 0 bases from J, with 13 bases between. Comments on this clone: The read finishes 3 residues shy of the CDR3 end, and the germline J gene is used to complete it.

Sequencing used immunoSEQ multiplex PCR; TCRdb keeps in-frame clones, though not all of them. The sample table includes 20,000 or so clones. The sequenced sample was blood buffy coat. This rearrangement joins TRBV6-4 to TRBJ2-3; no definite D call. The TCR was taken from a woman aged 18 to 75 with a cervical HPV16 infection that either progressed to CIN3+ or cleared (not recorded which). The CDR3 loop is CASSDSNLYGSTDTQYF. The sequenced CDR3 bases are TGTGCCAGCAGTGACTCGAACCTTTACGGGAGCACAGATACG.